This passage covers 10 T cell receptor beta chains from one sample sequenced in a study of blood T cell repertoires in COVID-19. The method was immunoSEQ multiplex PCR; TCRdb's version includes in-frame clones alone and lacks a portion of them. The data show roughly 59,000 clones, more than 70% seen once. Sequencing input: peripheral blood. These receptors came from a human donor in a cohort sampled during active COVID-19.

This rearrangement joins TRBV9 to TRBJ2-3; the match to TRBD2 covers 7 bases. Per germline, CDR1 SGDLS and CDR2 YYNGEE. V lost 0 bases and J lost 5; bases outside the gene matches: 3. The CDR3 totals 14 residues. DNA of the CDR3: TGTGCCAGCAGCGTAGATCCTAGCGGAGATACGCAGTATTTT. Its protein is CASSVDPSGDTQYF.

V and J are TRBV21-1 and TRBJ2-3; the tabulated D call, TRBD2, remains unverified against the DNA. TRBV21-1 is noted as a pseudogene. This CDR3 is 13 amino acids long. The CDR3 reads CASSIEFTDTQYF. The CDR3 nucleotides read TGTGCCAGCAGCATAGAATTCACAGATACGCAGTATTTT.

The chain combines TRBV6-5 with TRBJ1-1; D is undetermined. The V and J ends lost 7 bases and 3 bases respectively, with 12 bases between them. CDR1 and CDR2 from the germline V gene are MNHEY and SVGAGI. The CDR3 sequence is 13 residues long. The CDR3 nucleotides are TGTGCCAGCACCCCCGTAATCGACACTGAAGCTTTCTTT. Translation: CASTPVIDTEAFF.

The chain links TRBV12-1 to TRBJ2-1; the D call TRBD2 from the table was never checked on the DNA. TRBV12-1 is a pseudogene segment. The CDR3 spans 13 residues. The CDR3 nucleotides read TGTGCCAGGAAACACGGGTCATTAAGTGAGCAGTTCTTC. It encodes CARKHGSLSEQFF.

Here the CDR3 DNA reads TGTGCCAGCAGCCGATCACAGGGGGGAGGACTAGTGTACTATGGCTACACCTTC. Translating gives CASSRSQGGGLVYYGYTF. The rearrangement links TRBV5-4 to TRBJ1-2; 8 nucleotides agree with TRBD1. The CDR3 is made up of 18 amino acids. After removal of 4 bases from V and 3 bases from J, the junction contained 17 bases not matched to a gene. The germline CDR1 and CDR2 sequences are SGHNT and YYREEE (reference sequence).

The chain joins TRBV5-1 to TRBJ2-7; 7 bases match TRBD2. The J segment lost 0 bases and the V segment lost 6 bases, leaving 9 bases of the junction unmatched. The CDR3 has 15 residues. Looked up from germline, CDR1 is SGHRS and CDR2 is YFSETQ. DNA of the CDR3: TGCGCCAGCACCATAGAGGGCGGGGGCTCCTACGAGCAGTACTTC. It encodes CASTIEGGGSYEQYF.

This clone has only one observation. The V gene is TRBV4-2, the J gene TRBJ2-1, with 8 bases identical to TRBD2. The trim removed 0 bases at V and 8 bases at J, leaving 24 bases unmatched. Per germline, CDR1 LGHNA and CDR2 YNFKEQ. The CDR3 totals 21 residues. This CDR3 reads CASSQDGWGFAGTRGADEQFF. Here the CDR3 DNA reads TGTGCCAGCAGCCAAGATGGGTGGGGATTTGCCGGGACTAGGGGAGCGGATGAGCAGTTCTTC.

The chain has TRBV10-1 and TRBJ2-1; 12 positions match TRBD2. This CDR3 contains 17 residues. CDR1 WNHNN and CDR2 SYGVQD come from the germline V gene (reference sequence). V was clipped by 7 bases and J by 6 bases; unmatched bases: 13. This CDR3 reads CASKASGGAWNGNEQFF. The CDR3, as DNA: TGCGCCAGCAAGGCTAGCGGGGGGGCTTGGAACGGCAATGAGCAGTTCTTC.

This chain connects TRBV5-1 to TRBJ2-1; 11 positions match TRBD2. Trimming removed 2 bases from V and 5 bases from J; junction bases left unmatched: 6. The CDR3 runs 16 residues. Germline-derived CDR1 and CDR2 are SGHRS and YFSETQ. The CDR3, as DNA: TGCGCCAGCAGCTTATTTCTAGCGGGGGGAAACAATGAGCAGTTCTTC. Its translation is CASSLFLAGGNNEQFF.

The gene calls are TRBV9 and TRBJ2-1, with D perhaps matching TRBD2 (6 bases). CDR1 and CDR2 from the germline V gene are SGDLS and YYNGEE. V lost 0 bases to trimming and J lost 5 bases, with 9 bases between them. CDR3 length: 14 residues. CDR3 bases: TGTGCCAGCAGCGTAGTTGCGGGAAACAATGAGCAGTTCTTC. This encodes CASSVVAGNNEQFF.